This T cell receptor beta chain was identified in a study of blood T cell repertoires in COVID-19. The germline V gene encodes CDR1 SEHNR and CDR2 FQNEAQ (reference sequence). Trimming shortened V by 0 bases and J by 4 bases, and 15 bases separated the two germline ends. This CDR3 is 16 amino acids long. The table came from immunoSEQ multiplex PCR; TCRdb's copy has only in-frame clones and leaves some out. Of approximately 92,000 clones listed, around four fifths are singletons. Sequencing was carried out using peripheral blood. The source of this sequence is a man aged 45-65 years with acute or convalescent COVID-19. The V and J genes are TRBV7-9 and TRBJ1-2, with D hard to call. CDR3 in amino acids: CASSLAEAGVGYGYTF. CDR3 coding DNA: TGTGCCAGCAGCTTAGCGGAGGCGGGAGTGGGCTATGGCTACACCTTC.